The subject of this entry is one T cell receptor beta chain. Antigen: not known. The V gene lost 6 bases and the J gene lost 6 bases, with 12 bases spanning the gap. This CDR3 comprises 12 residues. The sample is drawn from a study of metastatic and nonmetastatic thyroid tumors. The wider study: Samples came from malignant and benign thyroid patients, and repertoires were compared across blood and tumor or nodule tissue. Study conclusions and caveats: Within blood and tumor, benign nodules reportedly had significantly lower TCR beta diversity than malignant thyroid tumors did.

Per the authors' pipeline: It was from CDR3 differences across clinicopathological groups that a distant-metastasis classifier for papillary thyroid cancer was built. MiXCR re-clonotyped the PCR reads for TCRdb. The V and J calls here are based on TCRdb, not the publication. The profile covers 15,000 to 20,000 clones, with more than 20% appearing a single time and around 9.3% taken by the ten largest. There were no patients who had received any treatment before thyroid surgery. The TCR comes from a female donor with papillary thyroid cancer or a benign thyroid nodule (not recorded which). Some clones in this sample may be carry-over from other donors' samples. This chain joins TRBV12-3 or TRBV12-4 and TRBJ2-7, with D tentatively TRBD1 (6 bases). Material for sequencing was adjacent normal tissue. DNA for the CDR3: TGTGCCAGCAGCACCAGGGGTACCGAGCAGTACTTC. Its protein product is CASSTRGTEQYF.